The 26 T cell receptor beta chains presented below share a single source sample, sequenced in a study of T cells in Graves' hyperthyroidism and ophthalmopathy. The investigators amplified TCR beta CDR3 regions from RNA transcripts. TCR CDR3 underwent first-round RT-PCR with the HTBI primer set. TCRdb passed the multiplex PCR reads through MiXCR, listing each CDR3 protein once. Of around 600,000 distinct CDR3 sequences listed, less than 45% were seen once; the top ten hold approximately 6.8%. Source material: peripheral blood or thyroid tissue (not recorded which). The receptor set was obtained from an adult man with Graves' disease, either hyperthyroidism or ophthalmopathy (not recorded which).

The chain combines TRBV7-2 with TRBJ1-2; D is possibly TRBD1 (5 bases). This CDR3 spans 16 amino acids. V lost 0 bases and J 2 bases, leaving 13 bases between the germline ends. The V gene's germline CDR1 is SGHTA and CDR2 FQGNSA. The CDR3 DNA follows: TGTGCCAGCAGCTTAGCGTCGGACAAAGGGAACTATGGCTACACCTTC. It encodes CASSLASDKGNYGYTF.

As for this clonotype: A much larger clone is a single base away; this may be a read error. This chain connects TRBV24-1 to TRBJ2-2; no clear D gene. Germline CDR1 is KGHDR and CDR2 is SFDVKD. Trimming left V 5 bases short and J 6 bases short, with 12 bases between. The CDR3 extends over 14 amino acids. The CDR3 region is CATSARTMAGELFF. The CDR3 DNA follows: TGTGCCACCAGTGCGCGGACGATGGCCGGGGAGCTGTTTTTT.

This clonotype was counted a few times. The chain carries TRBV28 and TRBJ1-2; the D gene is possibly TRBD1 (6 bases). The germline V gene encodes CDR1 MDHEN and CDR2 SYDVKM. CDR3 length: 12 residues. Trimming stripped 5 bases from V and 8 bases from J, with 12 bases between. Here the CDR3 DNA reads TGTGCCAGCAGTCCCACAGGGTTCGGCTACACCTTC. Its translation: CASSPTGFGYTF.

This clonotype was seen a few times. J is TRBJ2-7 and V is TRBV19; 7 positions match TRBD1. The V segment lost 6 bases and the J segment 2 bases; nucleotides outside the gene matches: 10. CDR1 is LNHDA, CDR2 SQIVND, per germline (reference sequence). The CDR3 is 15 residues long. The CDR3 bases are TGTGCCAGTAGCCCAGGCTTCGGACAGGCCTACGAGCAGTACTTC. The encoded protein is CASSPGFGQAYEQYF.

This clonotype was counted many times. The chain carries TRBV10-3 and TRBJ2-5; the match to TRBD1 covers 9 bases. Germline values: CDR1 ENHRY, CDR2 SYGVKD. Trimming took 5 bases from V and 5 from J; bases not matched to a gene: 6. This CDR3 spans 14 amino acids. In DNA form, the CDR3 reads TGTGCCATCAGTTTGACAGGGGGTCGGGAGACCCAGTACTTC. Its protein is CAISLTGGRETQYF.

In its sample, this clonotype was seen many times. DNA for the CDR3: TGCAGCGTTGGGGACGCCGATCAGCCCCAGCATTTT. Its translation: CSVGDADQPQHF. This chain connects TRBV29-1 to TRBJ1-5; a possible D gene is TRBD1 (5 bases). CDR3 length: 12 amino acids. The ends were cut back, 4 bases at V and 5 bases at J, with 9 bases in the middle. The germline gives CDR1 SQVTM, CDR2 ANQGSEA.

This clonotype was seen ten or more times. This rearrangement joins TRBV7-2 to TRBJ1-2; D unclear. Trimming left V 2 bases short and J 4 bases short, with 8 bases between. The CDR3 is made up of 13 amino acids. Germline CDR1 SGHTA, CDR2 FQGNSA. This chain's CDR3 is CASSLPSGYGYTF. Written as DNA, the CDR3 is TGTGCCAGCAGCTTACCATCGGGCTATGGCTACACCTTC.

The V gene is TRBV2, the J gene TRBJ2-7, with 9 positions matching TRBD2. The germline V gene has CDR1 SNHLY and CDR2 FYNNEI. The CDR3 has 17 residues. V lost 6 bases to trimming and J lost 3 bases; unmatched junction nucleotides: 15. The CDR3 DNA sequence: TGTGCCAGCAGAGAACGGCTAGCGGGGAGTTTAGTCTACGAGCAGTACTTC. It codes for CASRERLAGSLVYEQYF.

This clonotype was observed once. The chain recombines TRBV29-1 with TRBJ2-6, with D possibly matching TRBD2 (7 bases). This CDR3 spans 13 amino acids. The V gene's germline CDR1 is SQVTM and CDR2 ANQGSEA. Between the trimmed V and J ends, which lost 7 bases and 4 bases, there was a span of 11 bases. CDR3 sequence reads: CSGSGTGANVLTF. The CDR3 nucleotides read TGCAGCGGGAGCGGGACAGGGGCCAACGTCCTGACTTTC.

The gene calls are TRBV20-1 and TRBJ2-7, with D perhaps TRBD1 or TRBD2 (6 bases each). The CDR3 contains 14 residues. Trimming shortened V by 1 base and J by 6 bases, and 16 bases separated the two germline ends. CDR1 is DFQATT, CDR2 SNEGSKA, per germline (reference sequence). The CDR3 nucleotides are TGCAGTGCTAGAGCGGGGGCGGGTTACGGCGAGCAGTACTTC. Protein product: CSARAGAGYGEQYF.

This rearrangement joins TRBV24-1 to TRBJ1-2; 12 bases match TRBD1. Germline V gene sequence: CDR1 KGHDR, CDR2 SFDVKD. V dropped 4 bases and J dropped 1; count of bases not matched to a gene: 3. This CDR3 contains 16 residues. CDR3 region: CATSEGTGGHNYGYTF. DNA of the CDR3: TGTGCCACCAGTGAGGGGACAGGGGGCCATAACTATGGCTACACCTTC.

Regarding this clonotype: One end of the junction does not line up with germline, which may come from a read error. The V gene is TRBV10-3, the J gene TRBJ1-5, with 9 bases that match TRBD1. The CDR3 extends over 16 amino acids. In germline, CDR1 is ENHRY, CDR2 SYGVKD. CDR3 sequence reads: CASSESITGGLQPQHF. In DNA, the CDR3 is TGTGCCAGCAGTGAGTCGATAACAGGGGGCCTTCAGCCCCAGCATTTT.

In its sample, this clonotype was seen a few times. The chain recombines TRBV2 with TRBJ2-7, with D tentatively TRBD1 (6 bases). The ends were cut back, 7 bases at V and 9 bases at J, with 16 bases in the middle. Germline CDR1 reads SNHLY; CDR2 reads FYNNEI. The CDR3 is 12 amino acids. The DNA of the CDR3 is TGTGCCAGCAAGGGAAGGGGGAGCACGCAGTACTTC. Its protein product is CASKGRGSTQYF.

V and J are TRBV20-1 and TRBJ1-5, with TRBD1 matching over 8 bases. The V and J ends lost 0 bases and 6 bases, in that order; junction bases with no gene match: 7. CDR3 length equals 15 residues. Looked up from germline, CDR1 is DFQATT and CDR2 is SNEGSKA (reference sequence). The CDR3 DNA follows: TGCAGTGCTAGAGAGGGGGCAGGGGGCGGTCAGCCCCAGCATTTT. Translation gives CSAREGAGGGQPQHF.

This clonotype was detected only a few times. The chain recombines TRBV19 with TRBJ1-5, with TRBD1 as a possible D gene (5 bases). The CDR3 extends over 15 amino acids. The V end lost 0 bases, the J end lost 2 bases, and 8 bases lay between the germline ends. Germline CDR1 is LNHDA and CDR2 is SQIVND (reference sequence). CDR3 loop: CASSIDVQGNQPQHF. In DNA form, the CDR3 reads TGTGCCAGTAGTATAGATGTACAGGGCAATCAGCCCCAGCATTTT.

The chain carries TRBV2 and TRBJ1-6; no clear D. Germline values: CDR1 SNHLY, CDR2 FYNNEI. The CDR3 is 13 amino acids. CDR3 in amino acids: CARADTLNSPLHF. CDR3 nucleotides: TGTGCTAGAGCCGACACGCTTAATTCACCCCTCCACTTT.

This clonotype has a handful of counts. The rearrangement joins TRBV19 to TRBJ2-6; D gene unclear. Germline values: CDR1 LNHDA, CDR2 SQIVND (reference sequence). Trimming removed 1 base from V and 5 bases from J, with 0 bases in between. The CDR3 spans 12 residues. CDR3 region: CASSIGANVLTF. The CDR3 nucleotides are TGTGCCAGTAGTATAGGGGCCAACGTCCTGACTTTC.

This clonotype has ten or more counts. This chain uses TRBV29-1 with TRBJ1-1; no definite D call. This CDR3 spans 13 amino acids. CDR1 and CDR2 (germline): SQVTM, ANQGSEA. V was clipped by 4 bases and J by 5 bases, with 14 bases between them. The DNA for the CDR3 is TGCAGCGTTGTGTACCGGGGAGGGACTGAAGCTTTCTTT. Protein sequence: CSVVYRGGTEAFF.

This clonotype was observed a single time. One base away lies a much larger clone, so this may be a sequencing read error. This sequence joins TRBV7-8 and TRBJ2-7; 12 bases align to TRBD2. CDR1 is SGHVS, CDR2 FQNEAQ, per germline. The CDR3 contains 16 residues. This CDR3 is CASSLTSGSPPYEQCF. CDR3 in DNA: TGTGCCAGCAGCTTGACTAGCGGGAGCCCTCCCTACGAGCAGTGCTTC.

Worth noting for this clonotype: The conserved closing phenylalanine or tryptophan is absent in this CDR3, likely reflecting a read error. The limits of the CDR3 on the DNA are not certain, so only TCRdb's listed CDR3 is given. The CDR3 here is CASSPGGTGFG. V usage is TRBV9 and J usage is TRBJ1-4; the table's D call, TRBD1, was not checked against the DNA. From germline, CDR1 is SGDLS and CDR2 YYNGEE. The CDR3 has 11 residues if both end residues are counted.

A word on this clonotype: Germline and junction disagree at one end, which may indicate a read error. CDR3 DNA sequence: TGCGCCAGCAGCCAAGTACAGGGCAGCAATCAGCCCCAGCATTTT. Residues: CASSQVQGSNQPQHF. The V and J genes are TRBV7-2 and TRBJ1-5; tentatively, D is TRBD1 (6 bases). The CDR3 sequence is 15 residues long. Per germline, CDR1 SGHTA and CDR2 FQGNSA.

At least ten counts were recorded for this clonotype. J is TRBJ1-3 and V is TRBV29-1; D may be TRBD1 (6 bases). V lost 0 bases and J 4 bases, leaving 16 bases between the germline ends. From germline, CDR1 is SQVTM and CDR2 ANQGSEA. The CDR3 is 16 residues long. CDR3 nucleotides: TGCAGCGTTGAAGAAGGGGGGAGAGCGGAAGGAAACACCATATATTTT. Protein sequence: CSVEEGGRAEGNTIYF. The whole variable domain, filled in from reference TRBV29-1 and TRBJ1-3, reads SAVISQKPSRDICQRGTSLTIQCQVDSQVTMMFWYRQQPGQSLTLIATANQGSEATYESGFVIDKFPISRPNLTFSTLTVSNMSPEDSSIYLCSVEEGGRAEGNTIYFGEGSWLTVV.

CDR3: CASIGGAGGSGANVLTF. DNA for the CDR3: TGTGCCAGTATCGGGGGTGCAGGGGGCTCTGGGGCCAACGTCCTGACTTTC. This chain joins TRBV7-9 and TRBJ2-6; possibly TRBD1 for D (7 bases). V lost 9 bases to trimming and J lost 0 bases, with 18 bases between them. CDR1 is SEHNR and CDR2 is FQNEAQ in the germline V gene (reference sequence). This CDR3 comprises 17 residues.

This rearrangement joins TRBV7-3 to TRBJ1-6; D not resolved. Germline values: CDR1 SGHTA, CDR2 FQGTGA. The CDR3 is made up of 16 amino acids. V shed 5 bases and J shed 9 bases, with 20 bases lying between them. The CDR3: CASSQGATYTGSPLHF. CDR3 bases: TGTGCCAGCAGCCAAGGTGCGACCTACACGGGTTCACCCCTCCACTTT.

The chain has TRBV20-1 and TRBJ2-5, with TRBD1 matching over 7 bases. The CDR3 is 16 residues long. Trimming took 0 bases from V and 5 from J; bases not matched to a gene: 12. CDR1 is DFQATT, CDR2 SNEGSKA, per germline (reference sequence). CDR3 DNA: TGCAGTGCTAGAGACCAGACAGGGATCACCGGGGAGACCCAGTACTTC. Its protein is CSARDQTGITGETQYF.

The chain links TRBV11-1 to TRBJ1-1, with 7 bases lining up with TRBD1. Trimming took 6 bases from V and 9 from J; bases not matched to a gene: 10. CDR3 size: 13 residues. Germline lookup yields CDR1 SGHAT and CDR2 FQDESV (reference sequence). The CDR3 is CASSDLQGGKAFF. The CDR3, as DNA: TGTGCCAGCAGTGACCTGCAGGGGGGAAAAGCTTTCTTT.